These T cell receptor beta chains were read from a single sample in a study of cytomegalovirus exposure and HLA in healthy donors. Using immunoSEQ multiplex PCR, the repertoire was profiled, and TCRdb retains in-frame clones only, with some absent. The top ten clones hold approximately 4.3% of a sample with about 130,000 clones, about four fifths of them seen once. Sequencing input: PBMCs. All receptors come from a young man in good health. Both conserved end residues are part of each CDR3. A D gene is named only where the DNA matches it firmly. The size field is filled for only some rows; it gives once, few, many or a size class.

d_call j_call clone_size v_call cdr3_aa cdr3_nt
TRBD2 TRBJ2-1 few TRBV9 CASSAGDYAYNEQFF TGTGCCAGCAGCGCCGGGGACTATGCCTACAATGAGCAGTTCTTC
TRBD1 TRBJ1-1 . TRBV4-3 CASSQDRGKTEAFF TGCGCCAGCAGCCAAGACAGGGGGAAGACTGAAGCTTTCTTT
. TRBJ1-1 . TRBV4-1 CASSLTGLTEAFF TGCGCCAGCAGCCTCACAGGGCTCACTGAAGCTTTCTTT
. TRBJ1-3 . TRBV2 CASSDGSNFSGNTIYF TGTGCCAGCAGTGATGGCAGTAATTTCTCTGGAAACACCATATATTTT
. TRBJ1-5 . TRBV7-9 CSSSAAGGVGQPQHF TGTTCCAGCAGCGCGGCCGGGGGGGTAGGTCAGCCCCAGCATTTT
TRBD2 TRBJ2-2 . TRBV30 CAWSAGTINTGELFF TGTGCCTGGAGCGCCGGGACTATTAACACCGGGGAGCTGTTTTTT
. TRBJ1-3 . TRBV29-1 CSVVVKREDTIYF TGCAGCGTTGTAGTAAAGAGGGAGGACACCATATATTTT
TRBD1 TRBJ1-5 . TRBV7-9 CASSLGRGDRENQPQHF TGTGCCAGCAGCTTAGGAAGGGGAGACAGGGAAAATCAGCCCCAGCATTTT
. TRBJ2-7 few TRBV30 CAWSAPPLEEYF TGTGCCTGGAGTGCCCCCCCTCTCGAGGAGTACTTC
TRBD1 TRBJ2-2 once TRBV7-3 CASSFSRTGNTGELFF TGTGCCAGCAGCTTCTCTCGGACAGGGAACACCGGGGAGCTGTTTTTT
. TRBJ2-3 . TRBV6-5 CASSYPAGDTQYF TGTGCCAGCAGTTATCCCGCCGGGGATACGCAGTATTTT
TRBD1 TRBJ1-5 . TRBV28 CASSSSNRGSNQPQHF TGTGCCAGCAGTTCCTCCAACAGGGGCAGCAATCAGCCCCAGCATTTT
TRBD2 TRBJ2-5 once TRBV30 CAWTAGGPRETQYF TGTGCCTGGACGGCGGGAGGGCCGCGAGAGACCCAGTACTTC
TRBD2 TRBJ2-7 . TRBV19 CASRRSGTSYEQYF TGTGCCAGCAGAAGAAGCGGGACCTCCTACGAGCAGTACTTC
TRBD2 TRBJ2-1 once TRBV7-3 CASSLMGLAGGNEQFF TGTGCCAGCAGCTTAATGGGACTAGCGGGAGGGAATGAGCAGTTCTTC
. TRBJ1-2 . TRBV6-5 CATHPQGSGYTF TGTGCCACCCATCCTCAGGGCTCTGGCTACACCTTC
. TRBJ1-2 . TRBV30 CAWTSNYGYTF TGTGCCTGGACCAGTAACTATGGCTACACCTTC
. TRBJ2-7 few TRBV5-1 CASSLRLSSYEQYF TGCGCCAGCAGCTTGCGGTTGAGCTCCTACGAGCAGTACTTC
TRBD2 TRBJ2-5 few TRBV6-1 CASSSGLEVETQYF TGTGCCAGCAGTTCCGGACTAGAGGTTGAGACCCAGTACTTC
TRBD1 TRBJ1-3 . TRBV2 CASSTTGIAGNTIYF TGTGCCAGCAGTACGACAGGGATAGCTGGAAACACCATATATTTT
TRBD2 TRBJ2-3 . TRBV5-1 CASSLTLAGGTDTQYF TGCGCCAGCAGCTTGACCCTAGCGGGAGGGACAGATACGCAGTATTTT
TRBD2 TRBJ2-1 . TRBV7-3 CASSLIRLAGGPNEQFF TGTGCCAGCAGCCTAATTCGACTAGCGGGAGGGCCCAATGAGCAGTTCTTC
TRBD2 TRBJ2-1 . TRBV9 CASSPTSGSIYEQFF TGTGCCAGCAGCCCAACTAGCGGGAGTATCTATGAGCAGTTCTTC
TRBD2 TRBJ2-7 . TRBV29-1 CSSSTGGGNEQYF TGCTCCTCCTCAACGGGGGGAGGAAACGAGCAGTACTTC
. TRBJ2-3 few TRBV27 CASRSTGTDTQYF TGTGCCAGCAGGAGCACGGGCACAGATACGCAGTATTTT
. TRBJ2-1 . TRBV9 CASSVAGAYNEQFF TGTGCCAGCAGCGTGGCCGGGGCCTACAATGAGCAGTTCTTC
TRBD1 TRBJ2-1 . TRBV5-4 CASSAGTGAYNEQFF TGTGCCAGCAGCGCCGGGACAGGAGCGTACAATGAGCAGTTCTTC
TRBD1 TRBJ2-7 . TRBV19 CASSIADRVGYEQYF TGTGCCAGTAGTATAGCGGACAGGGTTGGTTACGAGCAGTACTTC
TRBD2 TRBJ2-5 . TRBV14 CAGSLGTSGKETQYF TGTGCCGGCAGCCTCGGGACTAGCGGGAAAGAGACCCAGTACTTC
TRBD2 TRBJ2-1 . TRBV7-9 CASSSGLAGGPLNEQFF TGTGCCAGCAGCTCGGGACTAGCGGGAGGACCTCTCAATGAGCAGTTCTTC
. TRBJ1-1 once TRBV6-5 CASSYLGGQTEAFF TGTGCCAGCAGTTACCTGGGGGGGCAGACCGAAGCTTTCTTT
TRBD1 TRBJ1-5 . TRBV27 CASSIRQGAGQPQHF TGTGCCAGCAGCATTAGACAGGGGGCAGGTCAGCCCCAGCATTTT
. TRBJ2-5 once TRBV6-5 CASSYGGGRVETQYF TGTGCCAGCAGTTATGGGGGAGGTCGAGTAGAGACCCAGTACTTC
TRBD2 TRBJ2-1 . TRBV7-2 CASSFRLAGYNEQFF TGTGCCAGCAGCTTCAGACTAGCGGGATACAATGAGCAGTTCTTC
TRBD1 TRBJ1-1 few TRBV6-6 CASSKADRRREAFF TGTGCCAGCAGTAAAGCGGACAGGCGTCGTGAAGCTTTCTTT
TRBD2 TRBJ2-7 . TRBV4-3 CASSHFLAGENYEQYF TGCGCCAGCAGCCATTTTCTAGCGGGAGAGAATTACGAGCAGTACTTC
. TRBJ2-7 once TRBV5-1 CASSLWGDPTYEQYF TGCGCCAGCAGCTTGTGGGGGGACCCCACCTACGAGCAGTACTTC
. TRBJ1-1 . TRBV7-9 CASSISEATEAFF TGTGCCAGCAGCATAAGCGAGGCCACTGAAGCTTTCTTT
TRBD1 TRBJ2-5 once TRBV15 CATSRGGTAQETQYF TGTGCCACCAGCAGAGGGGGGACAGCCCAAGAGACCCAGTACTTC
TRBD1 TRBJ2-3 . TRBV2 CASSEAGTATDTQYF TGTGCCAGCAGCGAAGCTGGGACAGCCACAGATACGCAGTATTTT